Listed below are T cell receptor beta chains from one sample, sequenced in a study of technical replicates of blood from a few donors. Profiling relied on immunoSEQ multiplex PCR, and the TCRdb table lists in-frame clones only, not all of them. The sample lists 75,000 to 90,000 clones, just under 95% occurring once. The sample was T cells isolated from PBMCs. The source of these receptors is a human donor in good health. The CDR3 runs from the conserved cysteine through the conserved F or W. Each record gives: V gene, clone size, J gene, D gene, CDR3 DNA, CDR3 protein. A D gene is named only where the DNA matches it firmly. Clone sizes are given selectively: once, few, many, or a class where the clone is expanded.

TRBV7-2	.	TRBJ2-1	TRBD2	TGTGCCAGCAGCTTAGCGGGAGGGCCCGGCGATGAGCAGTTCTTC	CASSLAGGPGDEQFF
TRBV15	.	TRBJ2-7	TRBD1	TGTGCCACCAGCAGAGATCTGGGACAGGGATTGGAGCAGTACTTC	CATSRDLGQGLEQYF
TRBV7-8	.	TRBJ2-7	TRBD2	TGTGCCAGCAGCCTAGGGACTACAACCTACGAGCAGTACTTC	CASSLGTTTYEQYF
TRBV7-9	.	TRBJ1-5	TRBD1	TGTGCCAGCAGCCCACAGGGGTCTAGCAATCAGCCCCAGCATTTT	CASSPQGSSNQPQHF
TRBV4-1	.	TRBJ2-2	.	TGCGCCAGCAGCCGGCGGTACGCCGGGGAGCTGTTTTTT	CASSRRYAGELFF
TRBV28	.	TRBJ2-6	.	TGTGCCAGCAGTGGTACGCGCCTCTGGGGGGCCAACGTCCTGACTTTC	CASSGTRLWGANVLTF
TRBV11-3	few	TRBJ2-3	TRBD2	TGTGCCAGCAGCTTTGGGACTAGCGGGACCTCGCAGTATTTT	CASSFGTSGTSQYF
TRBV18	.	TRBJ1-1	TRBD1	TGTGCCAGCTCACCAGAGACAGGGGGCAAAGCTTTCTTT	CASSPETGGKAFF
TRBV30	.	TRBJ2-5	TRBD1	TGTGCCTGGAGCAGGGGGCTAGCCCGCGAGACCCAGTACTTC	CAWSRGLARETQYF
TRBV11-3	.	TRBJ2-7	.	TGTGCCAGCAGCTCCGCTCGGGGGGCCAAGCAGTACTTC	CASSSARGAKQYF
TRBV7-2	.	TRBJ1-5	TRBD1	TGTGCCAGCAGCTTATTCGGACAGGTAAAACAGCCCCAGCATTTT	CASSLFGQVKQPQHF
TRBV9	.	TRBJ2-7	TRBD1	TGTGCCAGCAGCCCCCGGACAGGGGTTGACGAGCAGTACTTC	CASSPRTGVDEQYF
TRBV9	.	TRBJ2-2	TRBD1	TGTGCCAGCAGCGGACAGGGGCAGACCGGGGAGCTGTTTTTT	CASSGQGQTGELFF
TRBV5-5	.	TRBJ1-1	.	TGTGCCAGCAGCGCGGAAGGCGGGTGGACTGAAGCTTTCTTT	CASSAEGGWTEAFF
TRBV7-9	.	TRBJ1-5	.	TGTGCCAGCAGCTTATACGCAGAGGGGGCCCAGCATTTT	CASSLYAEGAQHF
TRBV5-1	.	TRBJ2-1	.	TGCGCCAGCAGCTTGTCCTCCTTCTTAGCGACCAATGAGCAGTTCTTC	CASSLSSFLATNEQFF
TRBV2	.	TRBJ2-3	.	TGTGCCAGCAGATTTGACTCCCGCACAGATACGCAGTATTTT	CASRFDSRTDTQYF
TRBV6-5	.	TRBJ2-7	.	TGTGCCAGCAGTTACGAGCGATCCTACGAGCAGTACTTC	CASSYERSYEQYF
TRBV6-5	.	TRBJ1-1	.	TGTGCCAGCAGTAACAGGGTTGAAGCTTTCTTT	CASSNRVEAFF